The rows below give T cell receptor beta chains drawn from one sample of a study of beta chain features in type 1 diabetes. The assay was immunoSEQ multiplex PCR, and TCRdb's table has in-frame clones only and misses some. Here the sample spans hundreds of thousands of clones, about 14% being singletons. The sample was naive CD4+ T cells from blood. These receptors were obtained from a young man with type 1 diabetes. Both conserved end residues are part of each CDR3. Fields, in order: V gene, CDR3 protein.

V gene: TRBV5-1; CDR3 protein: CASSPLPAGVSGGSDTQYF
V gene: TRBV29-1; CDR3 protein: CSVGPKDAPYGYTF
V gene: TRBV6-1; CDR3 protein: CASSEAGQDYQPQHF
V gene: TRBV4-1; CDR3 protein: CASSQIRDSYNEQFF
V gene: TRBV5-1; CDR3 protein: CASSLASSGRTDTQYF
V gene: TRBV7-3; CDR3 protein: CASSLTSRTDTQYF
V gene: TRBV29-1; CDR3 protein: CSVDTISGTYNEQFF
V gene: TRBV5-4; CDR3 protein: CASSSRLAGSYNEQFF
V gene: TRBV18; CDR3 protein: CASSPDAGANVLTF
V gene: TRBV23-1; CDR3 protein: CASSQRQVGSPLHF
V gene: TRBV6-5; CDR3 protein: CASSELDSRNEQYF
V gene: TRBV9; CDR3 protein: CASSVTGASQPQHF
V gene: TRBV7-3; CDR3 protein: CASSSSTGASSVANVLTF
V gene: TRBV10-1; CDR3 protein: CASSDPVDTQYF
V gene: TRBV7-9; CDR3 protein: CASSLSAKEQFF
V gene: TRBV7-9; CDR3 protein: CASSSDRFYSGANVLTF
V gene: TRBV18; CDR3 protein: CASSGGTTEAFF
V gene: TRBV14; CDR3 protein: CASSQEGVDTEAFF
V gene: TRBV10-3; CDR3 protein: CAISESPEDEQFF
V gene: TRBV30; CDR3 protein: CAWTGRTNQPQHF
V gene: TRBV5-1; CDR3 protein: CASSLGQGGSYEQYF
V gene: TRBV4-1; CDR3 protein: CASSQALSKQGSTDTQYF
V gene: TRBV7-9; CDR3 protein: CASSLGSLLNQPQHF
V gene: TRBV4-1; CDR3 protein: CASSHVGGLGAEAFF
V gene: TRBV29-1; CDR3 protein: CSVLRAGAGGDTQYF
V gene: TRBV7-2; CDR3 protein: CASSDRTGGIGELFF
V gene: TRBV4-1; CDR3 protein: CASSQGSYGTQYF
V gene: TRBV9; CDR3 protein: CASSVGVVFTDTQYF